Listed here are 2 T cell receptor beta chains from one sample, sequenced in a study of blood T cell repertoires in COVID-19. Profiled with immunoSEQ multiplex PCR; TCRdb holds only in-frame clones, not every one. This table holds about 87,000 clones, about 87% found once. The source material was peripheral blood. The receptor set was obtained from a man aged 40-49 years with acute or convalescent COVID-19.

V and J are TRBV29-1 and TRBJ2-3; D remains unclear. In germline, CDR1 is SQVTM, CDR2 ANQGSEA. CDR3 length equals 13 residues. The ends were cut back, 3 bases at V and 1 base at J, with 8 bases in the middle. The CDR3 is CSVDVRGTDTQYF. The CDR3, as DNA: TGCAGCGTTGATGTGCGAGGCACAGATACGCAGTATTTT.

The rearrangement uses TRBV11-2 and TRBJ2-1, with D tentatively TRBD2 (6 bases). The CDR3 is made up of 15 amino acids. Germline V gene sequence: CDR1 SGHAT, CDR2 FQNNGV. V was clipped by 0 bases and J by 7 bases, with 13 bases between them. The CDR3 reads CASSLDLGGANEQFF. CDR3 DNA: TGTGCCAGCAGCTTAGATCTCGGGGGTGCGAATGAGCAGTTCTTC.